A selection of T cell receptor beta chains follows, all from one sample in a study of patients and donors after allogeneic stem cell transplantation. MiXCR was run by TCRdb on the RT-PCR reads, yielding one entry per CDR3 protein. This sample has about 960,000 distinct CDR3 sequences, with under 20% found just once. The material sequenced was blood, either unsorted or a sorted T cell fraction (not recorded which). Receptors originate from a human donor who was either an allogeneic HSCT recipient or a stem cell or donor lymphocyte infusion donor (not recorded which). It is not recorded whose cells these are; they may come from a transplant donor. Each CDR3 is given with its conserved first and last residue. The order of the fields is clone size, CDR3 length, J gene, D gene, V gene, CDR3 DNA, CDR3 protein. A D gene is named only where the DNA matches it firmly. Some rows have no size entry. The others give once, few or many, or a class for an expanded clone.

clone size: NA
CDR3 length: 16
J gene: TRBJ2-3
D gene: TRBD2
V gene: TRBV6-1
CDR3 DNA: TGTGCCAGCAGTGAGTACATAGCGGGGGATACAGATACGCAGTATTTT
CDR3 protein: CASSEYIAGDTDTQYF

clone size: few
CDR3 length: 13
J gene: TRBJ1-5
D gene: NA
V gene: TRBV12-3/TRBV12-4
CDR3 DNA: TGTGCCAGCAGTTGGGGGATCCATCAGCCCCAGCATTTT
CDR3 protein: CASSWGIHQPQHF

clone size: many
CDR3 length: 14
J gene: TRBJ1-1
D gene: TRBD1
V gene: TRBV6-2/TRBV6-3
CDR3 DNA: TGTGCCGCGGCCCCGGGACAGTCAAGTGATGAAGCTTTCTTT
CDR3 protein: CAAAPGQSSDEAFF

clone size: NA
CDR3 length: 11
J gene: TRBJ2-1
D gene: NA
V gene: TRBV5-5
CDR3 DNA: TGTGCCAGCAGCCATGGGGGGGAGCAGTTCTTC
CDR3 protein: CASSHGGEQFF

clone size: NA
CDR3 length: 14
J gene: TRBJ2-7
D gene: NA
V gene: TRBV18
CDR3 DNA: TGTGCCAGCAGCAAGGGGGACATCTCCTACGAGCAGTACTTC
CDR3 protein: CASSKGDISYEQYF

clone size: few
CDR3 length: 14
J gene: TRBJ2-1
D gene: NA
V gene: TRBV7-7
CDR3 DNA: TGTGCCAGCAGCTCCTGGACGGAAGGCAATGAGCAGTTCTTC
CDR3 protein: CASSSWTEGNEQFF

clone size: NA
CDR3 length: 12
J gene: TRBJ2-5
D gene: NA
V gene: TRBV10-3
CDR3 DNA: TGTGCCATCAGGGGGGGCGCAGAGACCCAGTACTTC
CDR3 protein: CAIRGGAETQYF

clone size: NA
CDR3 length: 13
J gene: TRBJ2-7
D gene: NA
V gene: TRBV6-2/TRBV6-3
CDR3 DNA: TGTGCCAGCAGTTACTCGCTGCTCTACGAGCAGTACTTC
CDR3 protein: CASSYSLLYEQYF

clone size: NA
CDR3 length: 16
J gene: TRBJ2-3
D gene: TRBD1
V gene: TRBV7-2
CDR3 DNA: TGTGCCAGCAGCCCGCGGTTCGGACAGGGTAGAGATACGCAGTATTTT
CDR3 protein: CASSPRFGQGRDTQYF

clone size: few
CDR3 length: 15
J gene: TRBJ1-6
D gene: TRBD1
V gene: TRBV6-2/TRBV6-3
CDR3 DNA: TGTGCCAGCAGTTACCTGACAGGGGGCAAGTCACCCCTCCACTTT
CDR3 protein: CASSYLTGGKSPLHF

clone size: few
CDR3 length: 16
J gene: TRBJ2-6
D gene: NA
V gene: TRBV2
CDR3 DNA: TGTGCCAGCAGTGGGGGAGCCGGCTCTGGGGCCAACGTCCTGACTTTC
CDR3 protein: CASSGGAGSGANVLTF

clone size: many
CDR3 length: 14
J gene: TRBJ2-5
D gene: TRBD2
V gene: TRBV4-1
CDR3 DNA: TGCGCCAGCAGCCAAGATCGCGGGAGGGAGACCCAGTACTTC
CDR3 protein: CASSQDRGRETQYF

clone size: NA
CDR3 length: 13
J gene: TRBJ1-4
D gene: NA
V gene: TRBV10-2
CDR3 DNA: TGCGCCAGCCTCTTGAGAGGAGGGGAAAAACTGTTTTTT
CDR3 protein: CASLLRGGEKLFF

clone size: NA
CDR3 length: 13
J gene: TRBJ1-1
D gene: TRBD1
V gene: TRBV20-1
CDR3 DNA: TGCAGCGCCACGGACAGGGGCAACACTGAAGCTTTCTTT
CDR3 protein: CSATDRGNTEAFF

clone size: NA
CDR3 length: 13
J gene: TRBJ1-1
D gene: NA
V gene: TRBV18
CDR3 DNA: TGTGCCACCGCCAGGGGTAGGGACACTGAAGCTTTCTTT
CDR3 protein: CATARGRDTEAFF

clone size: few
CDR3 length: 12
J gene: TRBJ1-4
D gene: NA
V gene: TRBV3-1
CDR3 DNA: TGTGCCAGCAGCCAAGTATCCGAAAAACTGTTTTTT
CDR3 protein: CASSQVSEKLFF

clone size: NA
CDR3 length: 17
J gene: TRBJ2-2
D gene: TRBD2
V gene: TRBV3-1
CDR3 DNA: TGTGCCAGCAGGGACCTACTAGCGGGGACGAACACCGGTGAGCTGTTTTTT
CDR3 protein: CASRDLLAGTNTGELFF

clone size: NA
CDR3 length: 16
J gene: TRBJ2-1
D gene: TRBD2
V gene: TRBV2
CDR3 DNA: TGTGCCAGCAGTGAAGAAGGACTAGCGGTCTACAATGAGCAGTTCTTC
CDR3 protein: CASSEEGLAVYNEQFF

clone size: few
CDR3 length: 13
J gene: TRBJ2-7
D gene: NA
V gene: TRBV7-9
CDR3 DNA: TGTGCCAGCAGGCCCAAGCGAAATAACGAGCAGTACTTC
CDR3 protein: CASRPKRNNEQYF

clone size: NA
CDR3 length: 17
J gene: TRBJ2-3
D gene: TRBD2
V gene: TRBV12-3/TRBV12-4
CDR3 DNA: TGTGCCAGCAGTCCATCTCAGCGGGAGGGCCTCACAGATACGCAGTATTTT
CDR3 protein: CASSPSQREGLTDTQYF

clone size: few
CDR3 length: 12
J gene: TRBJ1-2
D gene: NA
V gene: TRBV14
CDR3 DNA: TGTGCCAGCAGCCAAGAGGGGGAAACCGGCACCTTC
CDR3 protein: CASSQEGETGTF

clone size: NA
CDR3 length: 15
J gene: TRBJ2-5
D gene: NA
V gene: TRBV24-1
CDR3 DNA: TGTGCCACCAGTGATTTGACGCGGGATCAAGAGACCCAGTACTTC
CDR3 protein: CATSDLTRDQETQYF

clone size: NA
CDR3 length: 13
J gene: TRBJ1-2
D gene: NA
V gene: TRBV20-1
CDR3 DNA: TGCAGTGCTAGAGATCGAAGGGAAAATGGCTACACCTTC
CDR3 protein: CSARDRRENGYTF

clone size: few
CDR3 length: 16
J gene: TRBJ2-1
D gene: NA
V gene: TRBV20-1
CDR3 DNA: TGCAGTGCTAGAGAATATGGGGGGAGCTCCTACAATGAGCAGTTCTTC
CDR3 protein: CSAREYGGSSYNEQFF

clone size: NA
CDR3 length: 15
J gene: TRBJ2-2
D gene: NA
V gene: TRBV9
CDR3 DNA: TGTGCCAGCAGCGTAGAGGCTAGCGCCACCGGGGAGCTGTTTTTT
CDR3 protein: CASSVEASATGELFF

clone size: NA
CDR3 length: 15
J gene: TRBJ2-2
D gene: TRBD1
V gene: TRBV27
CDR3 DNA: TGTGCCAGCAGTAGTTTGACAGGGGGCACCGGGGAGCTGTTTTTT
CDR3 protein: CASSSLTGGTGELFF

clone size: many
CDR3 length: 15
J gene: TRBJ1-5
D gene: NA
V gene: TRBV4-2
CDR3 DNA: TGTGCCAGCAGCCAAGCAGGGGTAGGCAATCAGCCCCAGCATTTT
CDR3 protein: CASSQAGVGNQPQHF

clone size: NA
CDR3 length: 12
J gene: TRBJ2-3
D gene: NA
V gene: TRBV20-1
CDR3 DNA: TGCAGTGCTAGTTGGACCGGGACTTCGCAGTATTTT
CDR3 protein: CSASWTGTSQYF

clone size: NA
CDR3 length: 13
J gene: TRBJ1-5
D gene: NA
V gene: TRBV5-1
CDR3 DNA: TGCGCCGTTCCCGGGGGCGGCAATCAGCCCCAGCATTTT
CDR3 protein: CAVPGGGNQPQHF

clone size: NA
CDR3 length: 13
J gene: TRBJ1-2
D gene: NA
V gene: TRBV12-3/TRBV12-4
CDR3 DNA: TGTGCCAGCAGTTTTGGGTCGACCTATGGCTACACCTTC
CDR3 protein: CASSFGSTYGYTF

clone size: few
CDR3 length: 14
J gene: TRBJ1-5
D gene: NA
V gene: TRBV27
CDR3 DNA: TGTGCCAGCAGGGAGGGTTATAGCAATCAGCCCCAGCATTTT
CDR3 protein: CASREGYSNQPQHF

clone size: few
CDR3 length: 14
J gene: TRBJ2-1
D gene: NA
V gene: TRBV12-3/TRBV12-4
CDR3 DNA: TGTGCCATCACCCTCAAGCTTGCCTACAATGAGCAGTTCTTC
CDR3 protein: CAITLKLAYNEQFF

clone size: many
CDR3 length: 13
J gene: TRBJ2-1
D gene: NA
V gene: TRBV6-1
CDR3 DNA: TGTGCCAGCAGTCGCGGCTCGTACAATGAGCAGTTCTTC
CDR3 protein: CASSRGSYNEQFF

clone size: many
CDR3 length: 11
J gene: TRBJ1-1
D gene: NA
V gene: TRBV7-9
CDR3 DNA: TGTGCCAGCAGCCCCAGGACTGAAGCTTTCTTT
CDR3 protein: CASSPRTEAFF

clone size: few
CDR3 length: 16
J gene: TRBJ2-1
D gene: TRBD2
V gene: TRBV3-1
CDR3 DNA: TGTGCCAGCAGCCTTGGGACTAGCGACATCTACAATGAGCAGTTCTTC
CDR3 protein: CASSLGTSDIYNEQFF

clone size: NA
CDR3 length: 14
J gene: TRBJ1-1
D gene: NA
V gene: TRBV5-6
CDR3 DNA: TGTGCCAGCAGCTTTCTACAGCTAAACACTGAAGCTTTCTTT
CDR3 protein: CASSFLQLNTEAFF

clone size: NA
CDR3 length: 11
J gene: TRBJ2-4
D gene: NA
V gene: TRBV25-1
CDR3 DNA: TGTGCCAGCAGTGGACCTAACATTCAGTACTTC
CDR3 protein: CASSGPNIQYF

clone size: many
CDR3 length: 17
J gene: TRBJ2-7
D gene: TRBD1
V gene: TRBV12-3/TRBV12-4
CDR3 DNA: TGTGCCAGCGGGGGTCTTCACAGGGGGTATCCCCCCTACGAGCAGTACTTC
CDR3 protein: CASGGLHRGYPPYEQYF

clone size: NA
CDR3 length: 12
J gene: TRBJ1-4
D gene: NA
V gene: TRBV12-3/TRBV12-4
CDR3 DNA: TGTGCCAGCGACAGGACTAATGAAAAACTGTTTTTT
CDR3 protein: CASDRTNEKLFF

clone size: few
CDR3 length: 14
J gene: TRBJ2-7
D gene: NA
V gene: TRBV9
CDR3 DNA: TGTGCCAGCAGCGTTGACCCGGCCCCCTACGAGCAGTACTTC
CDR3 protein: CASSVDPAPYEQYF

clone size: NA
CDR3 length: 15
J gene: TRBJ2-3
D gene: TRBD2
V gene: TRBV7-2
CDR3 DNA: TGTGCCAGCAGCTTAGGTGGGACTAGCGGCGATACGCAGTATTTT
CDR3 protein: CASSLGGTSGDTQYF

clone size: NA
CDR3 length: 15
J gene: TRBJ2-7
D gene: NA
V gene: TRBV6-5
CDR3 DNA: TGTGCCAGCAGTTACTCGGGACCTCACTCCTACGAGCAGTACTTC
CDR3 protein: CASSYSGPHSYEQYF

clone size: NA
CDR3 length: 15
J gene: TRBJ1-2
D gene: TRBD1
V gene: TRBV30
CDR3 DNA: TGTGCCTGGAGATCCGGGACAGGGGGCAACTATGGCTACACCTTC
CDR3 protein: CAWRSGTGGNYGYTF

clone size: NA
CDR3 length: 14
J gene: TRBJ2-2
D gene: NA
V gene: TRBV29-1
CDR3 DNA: TGCAGCGTTGGGGCGGACAAGAACACCGGGGAGCTGTTTTTT
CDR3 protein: CSVGADKNTGELFF

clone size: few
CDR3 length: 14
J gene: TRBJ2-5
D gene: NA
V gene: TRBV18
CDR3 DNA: TGTGCCAGCTCACCAAAGGCAGTAACGGAGACCCAGTACTTC
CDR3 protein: CASSPKAVTETQYF

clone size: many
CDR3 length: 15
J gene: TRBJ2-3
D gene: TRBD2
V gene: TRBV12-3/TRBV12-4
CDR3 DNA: TGTGCCAGCAGTTTAAGACTAGCGGCCACAGATACGCAGTATTTT
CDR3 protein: CASSLRLAATDTQYF

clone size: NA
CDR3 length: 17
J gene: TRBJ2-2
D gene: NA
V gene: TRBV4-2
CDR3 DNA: TGTGCCAGCAGCCAAGATACAACTAGAAGTGTCACCGGGGAGCTGTTTTTT
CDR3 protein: CASSQDTTRSVTGELFF

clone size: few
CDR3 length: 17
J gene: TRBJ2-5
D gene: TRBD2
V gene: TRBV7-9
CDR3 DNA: TGTGCCAGCAGCTTAAGGCTCTCTAGCGGGGGAAGAGAGACCCAGTACTTC
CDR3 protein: CASSLRLSSGGRETQYF

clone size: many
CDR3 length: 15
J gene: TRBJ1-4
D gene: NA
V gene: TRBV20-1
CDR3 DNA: TGCAGTGCTAGGAAAAGGCTAACAACTAATGAAAAACTGTTTTTT
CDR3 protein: CSARKRLTTNEKLFF

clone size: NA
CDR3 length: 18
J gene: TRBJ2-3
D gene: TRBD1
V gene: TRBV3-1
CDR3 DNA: TGTGCCAGCAGCCAAGATCAAGGACAGGGAGTTTTTACGGATACGCAGTATTTT
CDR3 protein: CASSQDQGQGVFTDTQYF

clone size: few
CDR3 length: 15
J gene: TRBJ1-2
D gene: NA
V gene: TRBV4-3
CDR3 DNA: TGCGCCAGCAGCCAAGATCTCAGTAGTGCTTATGGCTACACCTTC
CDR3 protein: CASSQDLSSAYGYTF

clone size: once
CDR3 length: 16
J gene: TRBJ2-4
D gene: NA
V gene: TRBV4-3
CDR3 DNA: TGCGCCAGCAGCCGTCCCGCTGGACTAGCCAAAAACATTCAGTACTTC
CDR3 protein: CASSRPAGLAKNIQYF

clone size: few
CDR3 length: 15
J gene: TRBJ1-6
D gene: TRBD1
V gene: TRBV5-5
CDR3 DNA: TGTGCCAGCAGCGGGGACAGGAGGGATAATTCACCCCTCCACTTT
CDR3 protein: CASSGDRRDNSPLHF

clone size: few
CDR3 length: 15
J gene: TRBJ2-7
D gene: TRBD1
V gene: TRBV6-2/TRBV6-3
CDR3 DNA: TGTGCCAGCAGTTACGCGACAGGGGCGGCCTACGAGCAGTACTTC
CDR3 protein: CASSYATGAAYEQYF

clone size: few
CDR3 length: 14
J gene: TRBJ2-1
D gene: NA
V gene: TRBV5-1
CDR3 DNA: TGCGCCAGCAGCTTGAGAGTGGCAGTCTATGAGCAGTTCTTC
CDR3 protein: CASSLRVAVYEQFF

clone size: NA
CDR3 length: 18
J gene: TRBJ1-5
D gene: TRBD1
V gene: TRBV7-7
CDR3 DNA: TGTGCCAGCAGCTTAGGTTGTGGGGGACAGGGGGTTGCGAAGCCCCAGCATTTT
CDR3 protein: CASSLGCGGQGVAKPQHF